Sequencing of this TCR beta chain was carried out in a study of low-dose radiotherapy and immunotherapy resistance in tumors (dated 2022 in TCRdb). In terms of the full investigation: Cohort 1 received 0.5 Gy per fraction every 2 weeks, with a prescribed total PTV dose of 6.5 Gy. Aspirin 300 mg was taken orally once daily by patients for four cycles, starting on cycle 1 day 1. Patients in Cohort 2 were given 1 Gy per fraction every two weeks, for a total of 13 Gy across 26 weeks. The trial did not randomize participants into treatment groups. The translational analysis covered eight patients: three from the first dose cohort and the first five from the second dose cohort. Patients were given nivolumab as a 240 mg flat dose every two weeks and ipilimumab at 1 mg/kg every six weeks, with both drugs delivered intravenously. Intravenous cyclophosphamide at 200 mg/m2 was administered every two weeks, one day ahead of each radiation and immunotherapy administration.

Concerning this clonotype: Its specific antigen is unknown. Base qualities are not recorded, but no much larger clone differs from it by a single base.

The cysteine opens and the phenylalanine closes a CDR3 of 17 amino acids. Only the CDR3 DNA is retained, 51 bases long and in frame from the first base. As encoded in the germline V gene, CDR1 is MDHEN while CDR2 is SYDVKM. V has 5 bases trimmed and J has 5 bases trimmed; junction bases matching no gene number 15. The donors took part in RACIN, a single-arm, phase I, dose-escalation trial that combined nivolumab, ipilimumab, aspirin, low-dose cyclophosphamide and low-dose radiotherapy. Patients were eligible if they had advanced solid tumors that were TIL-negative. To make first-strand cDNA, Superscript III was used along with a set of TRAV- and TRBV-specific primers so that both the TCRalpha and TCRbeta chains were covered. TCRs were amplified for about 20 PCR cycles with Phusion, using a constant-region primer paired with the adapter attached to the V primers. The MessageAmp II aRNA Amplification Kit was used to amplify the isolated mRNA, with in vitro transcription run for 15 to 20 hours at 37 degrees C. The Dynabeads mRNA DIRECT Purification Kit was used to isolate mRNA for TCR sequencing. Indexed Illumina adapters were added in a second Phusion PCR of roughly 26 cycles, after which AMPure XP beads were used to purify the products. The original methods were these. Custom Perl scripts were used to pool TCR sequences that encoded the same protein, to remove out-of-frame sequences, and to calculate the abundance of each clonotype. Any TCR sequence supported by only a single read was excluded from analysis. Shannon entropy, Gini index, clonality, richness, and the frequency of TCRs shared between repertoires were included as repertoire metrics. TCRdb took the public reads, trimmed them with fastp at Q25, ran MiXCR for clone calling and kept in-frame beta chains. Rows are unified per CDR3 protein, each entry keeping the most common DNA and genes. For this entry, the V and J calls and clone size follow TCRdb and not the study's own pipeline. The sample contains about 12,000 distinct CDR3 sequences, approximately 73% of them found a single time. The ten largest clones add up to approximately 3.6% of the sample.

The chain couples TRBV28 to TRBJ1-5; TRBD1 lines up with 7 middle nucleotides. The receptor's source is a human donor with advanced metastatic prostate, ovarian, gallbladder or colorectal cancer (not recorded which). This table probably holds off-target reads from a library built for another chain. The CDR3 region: CASSRREGRGLYQPQHF. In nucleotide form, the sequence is TGTGCCAGCAGTAGACGTGAAGGCAGGGGGTTGTATCAGCCCCAGCATTTT.